A single sample is the source of the 17 T cell receptor beta chains below, sequenced in a study of T cells expressing NK-cell markers. TCRdb reworked the 5' RACE reads into one entry per CDR3 protein, no DNA. This table holds about half a million distinct CDR3 sequences. The source material was blood T cells: a sorted CD56 or NKG2C T cell subset, CD4+ or CD8+ T cells, or bulk PBMC T cells (not recorded which). Every receptor here comes from a woman between 45 and 60 years old in good health.

The chain uses TRBV5-6 and TRBJ2-1; with no DNA, the TCRdb D assignment of TRBD1 cannot be verified. The germline CDR1 and CDR2 sequences are SGHDT and YYEEEE. The CDR3 extends over 16 amino acids. The CDR3: CASSPDRGKSYNEQFF.

The V call is TRBV29-1, the J call TRBJ2-3; TCRdb's assignment of TRBD2 cannot be checked, as there is no DNA. CDR1 is SQVTM and CDR2 is ANQGSEA in the germline V gene. The CDR3 extends over 13 amino acids. CDR3 sequence: CSVGTSVTDTQYF.

The chain employs TRBV5-1 and TRBJ1-1. Germline loops: CDR1 SGHRS, CDR2 YFSETQ. There are 16 residues in the CDR3. The CDR3 region is CASSLGGRNSNTEAFF. The entire variable domain, with the rest obtained from reference TRBV5-1 and TRBJ1-1, is as follows: KAGVTQTPRYLIKTRGQQVTLSCSPISGHRSVSWYQQTPGQGLQFLFEYFSETQRNKGNFPGRFSGRQFSNSRSEMNVSTLELGDSALYLCASSLGGRNSNTEAFFGQGTRLTVV.

This rearrangement joins TRBV29-1 to TRBJ2-5; the TCRdb D gene call, TRBD1, has no DNA to confirm it. The germline CDR1 and CDR2 sequences are SQVTM and ANQGSEA. This CDR3 comprises 13 residues. CDR3 residues: CSVGRVTEETQYF.

The chain recombines TRBV20-1 with TRBJ2-5; TCRdb's D call of TRBD1 is untestable without DNA. Germline CDR1 is DFQATT and CDR2 is SNEGSKA (reference sequence). This CDR3 spans 12 amino acids. This chain's CDR3 is CSARGQRKTQYF.

This chain joins TRBV14 and TRBJ2-2; TCRdb's assignment of TRBD2 cannot be checked, as there is no DNA. CDR1 SGHDN and CDR2 FVKESK come from the germline V gene. This CDR3 has 17 amino acids. CDR3 sequence: CASSLTGTKIRSGELFF.

The genes are TRBV9 and TRBJ2-1; TCRdb outputs TRBD1, but without DNA this stays unchecked. CDR1 is SGDLS and CDR2 is YYNGEE in the germline V gene. This CDR3 is 15 amino acids long. The CDR3 spells CASSVVGGVINEQFF.

The chain uses TRBV12-3 or TRBV12-4 and TRBJ1-1. This CDR3 is 15 amino acids long. CDR3 loop: CASSPSRGPRVEAFF.

This chain links TRBV11-2 with TRBJ2-1; as DNA is missing, the TRBD1 call by TCRdb cannot be tested. This CDR3 is built from 18 residues. Germline V lookup: CDR1 SGHAT, CDR2 FQNNGV. CDR3 residues: CASSGPGQGRSSYNEQFF.

This chain uses TRBV3-1 with TRBJ2-5; TCRdb's assignment of TRBD2 cannot be checked, as there is no DNA. CDR3 length equals 16 residues. Germline CDR1 reads LGHDT; CDR2 reads YNNKEL (reference sequence). CDR3 protein: CASSQKLAGVKETQYF.

The rearrangement joins TRBV12-3 or TRBV12-4 to TRBJ2-4; the D call of TRBD1 rests on TCRdb alone, since no DNA is present to check it. This CDR3 is 15 amino acids long. CDR3: CASSFGIRGEDIQYF.

The chain links TRBV5-5 to TRBJ2-1. This CDR3 spans 13 amino acids. CDR1 SGHKS and CDR2 YYEKEE come from the germline V gene (reference sequence). The CDR3 sequence is CASSLAQYNEQFF.

The CDR3 reads CASSQLAGDYNEQFF. The V gene is TRBV5-1, the J gene TRBJ2-1; no DNA is available, so the TRBD2 call from TCRdb remains unchecked. Germline assignment: CDR1 SGHRS and CDR2 YFSETQ. The CDR3 sequence is 15 residues long.

CDR3 region: CASRNGTIKETQYF. V and J are TRBV5-1 and TRBJ2-5; the TRBD2 assignment by TCRdb is unverifiable without DNA. Per germline, CDR1 SGHRS and CDR2 YFSETQ. The CDR3 is made up of 14 amino acids.

The chain combines TRBV20-1 with TRBJ2-7; absent DNA, TCRdb's TRBD1 call cannot be checked. The CDR3 is 14 amino acids. CDR1 and CDR2 (germline): DFQATT, SNEGSKA (reference sequence). This CDR3 reads CSARIGGGTYEQYF.

The V call is TRBV19, the J call TRBJ2-2; TCRdb gives TRBD1 as the D gene, but with no DNA this cannot be confirmed. Per the germline V gene, CDR1 is LNHDA and CDR2 is SQIVND (reference sequence). The CDR3 length is 14 residues. Here the CDR3 reads CASRIIGGGGELFF.

The V call is TRBV7-3, the J call TRBJ2-7; TCRdb returns TRBD1, unconfirmable since there is no DNA. Germline lookup yields CDR1 SGHTA and CDR2 FQGTGA. The CDR3 loop spans 15 amino acids. The CDR3 loop reads CASSPQGQGVIEQYF.